This T cell receptor (beta chain) originates from a study of T cell responses to AZD1222 COVID-19 vaccine. Broader study findings: The repertoires were collected only after the peak T cell response. Donors skewed white British and female; clonal diversity was possibly underestimated. Baseline seropositivity characterized only a handful of AZD1222 recipients. Spike-specific TCR breadth rose after two AZD1222 doses, and depth rose as well.

About this clone itself: Its target is unknown.

Libraries were prepared by immunoSEQ multiplex PCR; TCRdb keeps only in-frame clonotypes and omits some of them. The sample shows about 120,000 clones, roughly 90% of them seen only once. This clonotype was sampled from an adult in good health. This sample comprised peripheral blood, obtained on day 0 of AZD1222 vaccination.

CDR3 region: CASSSARVRITYEQYF. CDR3 in DNA: TGTGCCAGCAGCTCGGCGAGGGTCCGGATAACCTACGAGCAGTACTTC. The chain joins TRBV5-6 to TRBJ2-7; a weak D match, TRBD2 (5 bases). Trimming removed 3 bases at V and 2 bases at J, with 18 bases between. The germline V gene has CDR1 SGHDT and CDR2 YYEEEE. CDR3 length equals 16 residues.